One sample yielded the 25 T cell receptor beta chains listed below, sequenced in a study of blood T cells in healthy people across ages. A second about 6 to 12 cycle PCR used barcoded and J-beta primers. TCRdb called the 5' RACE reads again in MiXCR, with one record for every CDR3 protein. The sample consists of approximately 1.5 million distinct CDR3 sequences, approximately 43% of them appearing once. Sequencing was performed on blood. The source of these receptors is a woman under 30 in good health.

The CDR3 is CASSLLGDNPYGYTF. CDR3 DNA: TGTGCCAGCAGTTTACTAGGGGACAACCCGTATGGCTACACCTTC. The chain joins TRBV27 to TRBJ1-2, with D perhaps matching TRBD1 (6 bases). The CDR3 sequence is 15 residues long. With 2 bases removed from V and 5 bases from J, the gap between germline ends came to 15 bases. Germline values: CDR1 MNHEY, CDR2 SMNVEV (reference sequence).

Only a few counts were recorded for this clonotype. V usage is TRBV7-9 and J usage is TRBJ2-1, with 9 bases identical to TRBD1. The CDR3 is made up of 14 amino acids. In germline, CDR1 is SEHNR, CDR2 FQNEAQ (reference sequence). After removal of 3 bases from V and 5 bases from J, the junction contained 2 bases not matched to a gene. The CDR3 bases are TGTGCCAGCAGCTTCCGGGACAGGGACAATGAGCAGTTCTTC. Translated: CASSFRDRDNEQFF.

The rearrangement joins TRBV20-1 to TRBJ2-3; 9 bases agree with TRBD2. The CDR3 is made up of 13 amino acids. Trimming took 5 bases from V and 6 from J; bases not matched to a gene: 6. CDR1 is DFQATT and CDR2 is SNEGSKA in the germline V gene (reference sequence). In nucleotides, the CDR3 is TGCAGTGCTGGGACTAGCAAGGGGGATACGCAGTATTTT. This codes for CSAGTSKGDTQYF.

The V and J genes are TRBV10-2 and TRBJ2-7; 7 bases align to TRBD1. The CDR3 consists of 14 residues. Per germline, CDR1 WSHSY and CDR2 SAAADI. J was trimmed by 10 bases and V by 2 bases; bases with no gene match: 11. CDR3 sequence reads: CASSEVGPGGIQYF. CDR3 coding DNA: TGCGCCAGCAGTGAGGTTGGACCAGGGGGTATCCAGTACTTC.

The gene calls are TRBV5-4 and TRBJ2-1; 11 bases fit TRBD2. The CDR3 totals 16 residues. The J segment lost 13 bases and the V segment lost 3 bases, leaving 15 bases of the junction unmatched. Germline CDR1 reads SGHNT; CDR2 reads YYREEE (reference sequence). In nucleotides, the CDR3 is TGTGCCAGCAGCTCGTCACAGACTAGCGGGAAAGAGACCCAGTTCTTC. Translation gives CASSSSQTSGKETQFF.

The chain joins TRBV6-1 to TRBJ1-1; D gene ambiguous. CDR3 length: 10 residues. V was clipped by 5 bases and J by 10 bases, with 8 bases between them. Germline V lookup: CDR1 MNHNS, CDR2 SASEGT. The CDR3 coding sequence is TGTGCCAGCAGTCCTTCCGGAGCTTTCTTT. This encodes CASSPSGAFF.

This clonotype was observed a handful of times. CDR3 nucleotides: TGTGCCAGCAGCTTAGCGCGGGGGGGGGATGCAACTAATGAAAAACTGTTTTTT. Protein sequence: CASSLARGGDATNEKLFF. The chain joins TRBV7-8 to TRBJ1-4; possibly TRBD1 for D (5 bases). With 0 bases removed from V and 0 bases from J, the gap between germline ends came to 14 bases. From germline, CDR1 is SGHVS and CDR2 FQNEAQ. The CDR3 extends over 18 amino acids. Based on the CDR3 plus reference TRBV7-8 and TRBJ1-4, the full variable domain is GAGVSQSPRYKVAKRGQDVALRCDPISGHVSLFWYQQALGQGPEFLTYFQNEAQLDKSGLPSDRFFAERPEGSVSTLKIQRTQQEDSAVYLCASSLARGGDATNEKLFFGSGTQLSVL.

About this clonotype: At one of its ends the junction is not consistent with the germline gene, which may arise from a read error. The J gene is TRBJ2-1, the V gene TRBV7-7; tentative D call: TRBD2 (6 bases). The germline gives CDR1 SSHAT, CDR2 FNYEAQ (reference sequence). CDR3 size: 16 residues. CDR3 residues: CASSQGLIAEKETQFF. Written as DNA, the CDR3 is TGTGCTAGCAGTCAGGGCTTGATAGCGGAAAAAGAGACCCAGTTCTTC.

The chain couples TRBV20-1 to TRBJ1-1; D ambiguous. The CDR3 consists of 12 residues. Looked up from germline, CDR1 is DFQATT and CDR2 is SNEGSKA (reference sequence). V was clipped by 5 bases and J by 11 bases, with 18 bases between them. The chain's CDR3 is CSAGDGDLGAFF. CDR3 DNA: TGCAGTGCTGGCGACGGAGACTTGGGGGCTTTCTTT.

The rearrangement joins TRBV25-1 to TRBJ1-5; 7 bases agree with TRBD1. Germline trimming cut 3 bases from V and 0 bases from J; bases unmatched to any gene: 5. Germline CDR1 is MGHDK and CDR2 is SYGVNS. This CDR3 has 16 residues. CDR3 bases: TGTGCCAGCAGTGATCGCCGGGACAGTAGCAATCAGCCCCAGCATTTT. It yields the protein CASSDRRDSSNQPQHF.

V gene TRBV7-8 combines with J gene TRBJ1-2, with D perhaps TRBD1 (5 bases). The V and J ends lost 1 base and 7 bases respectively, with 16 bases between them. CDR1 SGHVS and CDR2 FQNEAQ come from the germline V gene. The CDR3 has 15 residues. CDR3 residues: CASSLDQGTMVGYTF. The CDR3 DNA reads TGTGCCAGCAGCTTAGACCAGGGTACTATGGTTGGCTACACCTTC.

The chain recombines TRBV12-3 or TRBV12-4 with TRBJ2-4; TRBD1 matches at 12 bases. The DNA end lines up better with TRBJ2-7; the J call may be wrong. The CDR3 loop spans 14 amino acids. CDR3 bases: TGTGCCAGCAGTGGGACAGGGGGCTGGGACGAGCAGTACTTC. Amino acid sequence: CASSGTGGWDEQYF.

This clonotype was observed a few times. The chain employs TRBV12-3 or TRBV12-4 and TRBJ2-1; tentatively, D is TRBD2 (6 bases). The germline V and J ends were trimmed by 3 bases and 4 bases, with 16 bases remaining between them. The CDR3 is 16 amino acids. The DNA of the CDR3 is TGTGCCAGCAGTTTCCCCAACCCTAGCGAGTACAATGAGCAGTTCTTC. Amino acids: CASSFPNPSEYNEQFF.

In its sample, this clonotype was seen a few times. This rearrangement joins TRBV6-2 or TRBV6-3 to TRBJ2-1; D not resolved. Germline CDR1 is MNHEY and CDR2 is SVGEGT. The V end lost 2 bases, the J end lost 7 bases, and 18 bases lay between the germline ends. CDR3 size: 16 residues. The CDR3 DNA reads TGTGCCAGCAGTTACCCACTTCGGACCTCTAGGAATGAGCAGTTCTTC. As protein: CASSYPLRTSRNEQFF.

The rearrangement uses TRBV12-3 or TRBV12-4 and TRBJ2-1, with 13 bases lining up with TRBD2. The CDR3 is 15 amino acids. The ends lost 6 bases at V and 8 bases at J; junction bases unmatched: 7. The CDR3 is CASRVGTSGVYEQFF. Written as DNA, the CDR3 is TGTGCCAGCAGGGTTGGGACTAGCGGGGTCTATGAGCAGTTCTTC.

CDR3 in DNA: TGCGCCAGCAGCCCACAGGGTTATAACTATGGCTACACCTTC. Amino acids: CASSPQGYNYGYTF. The V and J genes are TRBV4-3 and TRBJ1-2; D is possibly TRBD1 (6 bases). The germline V gene has CDR1 LGHNA and CDR2 YSLEER. Deletions cut 4 bases from V and 1 base from J, with 10 bases between. CDR3 length equals 14 residues.

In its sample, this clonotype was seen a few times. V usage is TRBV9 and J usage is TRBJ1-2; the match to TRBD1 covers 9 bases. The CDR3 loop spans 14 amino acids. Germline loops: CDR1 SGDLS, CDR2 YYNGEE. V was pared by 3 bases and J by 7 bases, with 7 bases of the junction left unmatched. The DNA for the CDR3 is TGTGCCAGCAGCGGACGACCGGGACAGGGTGGCTACACCTTC. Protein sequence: CASSGRPGQGGYTF.

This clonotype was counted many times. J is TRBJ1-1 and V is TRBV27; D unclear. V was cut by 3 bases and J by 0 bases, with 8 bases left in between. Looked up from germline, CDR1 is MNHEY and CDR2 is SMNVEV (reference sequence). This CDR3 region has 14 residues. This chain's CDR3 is CASSFHGVNTEAFF. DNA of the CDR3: TGTGCCAGCAGTTTCCACGGTGTGAACACTGAAGCTTTCTTT.

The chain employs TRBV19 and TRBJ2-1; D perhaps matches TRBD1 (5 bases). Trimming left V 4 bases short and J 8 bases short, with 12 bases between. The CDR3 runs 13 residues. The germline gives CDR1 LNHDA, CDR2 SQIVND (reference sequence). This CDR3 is CASSTSGLYEQFF. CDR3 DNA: TGTGCCAGTAGTACGTCAGGGTTGTATGAGCAGTTCTTC.

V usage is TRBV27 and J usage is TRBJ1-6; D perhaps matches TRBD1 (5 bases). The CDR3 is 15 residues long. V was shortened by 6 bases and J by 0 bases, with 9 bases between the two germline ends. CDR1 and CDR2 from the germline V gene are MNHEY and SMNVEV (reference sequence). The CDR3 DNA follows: TGTGCCAGCAGGCCAGGGAGCTCCTATAATTCACCCCTCCACTTT. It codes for CASRPGSSYNSPLHF.

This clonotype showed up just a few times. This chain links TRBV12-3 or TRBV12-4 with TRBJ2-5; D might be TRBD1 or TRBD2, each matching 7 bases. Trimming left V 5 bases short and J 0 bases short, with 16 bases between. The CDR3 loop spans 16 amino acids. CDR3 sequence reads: CASSPPTGRDQETQYF. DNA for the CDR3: TGTGCCAGCAGTCCGCCGACAGGGAGGGACCAAGAGACCCAGTACTTC.

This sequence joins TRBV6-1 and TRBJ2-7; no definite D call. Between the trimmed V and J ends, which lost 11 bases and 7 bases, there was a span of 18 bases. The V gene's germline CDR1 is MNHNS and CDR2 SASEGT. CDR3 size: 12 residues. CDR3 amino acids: CAAKANYNEQYF. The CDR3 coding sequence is TGTGCCGCCAAAGCAAACTACAATGAGCAGTACTTC.

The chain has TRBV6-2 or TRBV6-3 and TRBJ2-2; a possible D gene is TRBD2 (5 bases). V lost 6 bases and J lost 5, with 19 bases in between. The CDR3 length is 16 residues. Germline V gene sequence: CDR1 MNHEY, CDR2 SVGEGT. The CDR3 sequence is CASSRIASPRTGELFF. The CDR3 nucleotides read TGTGCCAGCAGCCGAATAGCGTCACCTAGAACCGGGGAGCTGTTTTTT.

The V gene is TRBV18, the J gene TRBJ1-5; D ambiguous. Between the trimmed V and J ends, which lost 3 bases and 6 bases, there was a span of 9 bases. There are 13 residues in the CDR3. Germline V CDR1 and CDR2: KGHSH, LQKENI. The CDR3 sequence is CASSPVEGQPQHF. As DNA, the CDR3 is TGTGCCAGCTCACCCGTAGAGGGTCAGCCCCAGCATTTT.

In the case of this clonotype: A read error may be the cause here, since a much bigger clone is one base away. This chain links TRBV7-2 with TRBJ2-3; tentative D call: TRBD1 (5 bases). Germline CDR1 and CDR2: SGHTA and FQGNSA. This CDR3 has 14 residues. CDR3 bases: TGTGCCAGCAGCCAAGACGGATACACAGGTACGCAGTATTTT. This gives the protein CASSQDGYTGTQYF.